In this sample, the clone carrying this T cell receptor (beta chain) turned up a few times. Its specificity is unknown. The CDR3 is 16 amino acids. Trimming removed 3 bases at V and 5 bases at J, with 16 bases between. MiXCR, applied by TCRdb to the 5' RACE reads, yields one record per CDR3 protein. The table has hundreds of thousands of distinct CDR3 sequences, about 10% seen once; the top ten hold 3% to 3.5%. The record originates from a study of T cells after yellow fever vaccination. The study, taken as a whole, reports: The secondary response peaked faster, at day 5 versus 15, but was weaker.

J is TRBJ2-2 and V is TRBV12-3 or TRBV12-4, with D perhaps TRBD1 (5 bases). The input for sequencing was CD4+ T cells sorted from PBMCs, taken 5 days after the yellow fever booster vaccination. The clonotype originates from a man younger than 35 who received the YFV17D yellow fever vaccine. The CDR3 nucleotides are TGTGCCAGCAGTTTCGTAAGGGGCTTACGGACCGGGGAGCTGTTTTTT. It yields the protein CASSFVRGLRTGELFF.